Presented here are 8 T cell receptor beta chains from one specimen sequenced in a study of cytomegalovirus exposure and HLA in healthy donors. Primers: 60 Vbeta forward and 13 Jbeta reverse. Sequenced by immunoSEQ multiplex PCR; TCRdb stores in-frame clones only, minus some. The clone table shows 34,000 or so clones, with the ten largest holding 1.5% to 2%. Sequenced material: PBMCs. These receptor sequences come from a woman in her thirties or forties in good health and CMV-seropositive.

V gene TRBV7-2 combines with J gene TRBJ1-2; D is ambiguous. CDR3 length: 15 amino acids. Trimming removed 1 base at V and 7 bases at J, with 16 bases between. Germline lookup yields CDR1 SGHTA and CDR2 FQGNSA. This chain's CDR3 is CASSLGYRRLGGYTF. The CDR3 DNA reads TGTGCCAGCAGCTTAGGGTATAGGAGGTTGGGTGGCTACACCTTC.

V usage is TRBV5-6 and J usage is TRBJ2-2, with unresolved D. Germline-derived CDR1 and CDR2 are SGHDT and YYEEEE. Trimming took 0 bases from V and 8 from J, leaving 8 bases between them. The CDR3 runs to 13 residues. This CDR3 reads CASSLDQSGELFF. The CDR3 nucleotides read TGTGCCAGCAGCTTGGATCAGTCTGGGGAGCTGTTTTTT.

The rearrangement uses TRBV15 and TRBJ2-3; 10 nucleotides match TRBD2. The CDR3 extends over 16 amino acids. V was clipped by 0 bases and J by 3 bases; unmatched bases: 3. Germline CDR1 and CDR2: LNHNV and YYDKDF (reference sequence). CDR3 protein: CATSREILAGTDTQYF. CDR3 in DNA: TGTGCCACCAGCAGAGAGATACTAGCGGGGACAGATACGCAGTATTTT. Variable domain in full (rest from reference TRBV15 and TRBJ2-3): DAMVIQNPRYQVTQFGKPVTLSCSQTLNHNVMYWYQQKSSQAPKLLFHYYDKDFNNEADTPDNFQSRRPNTSFCFLDIRSPGLGDTAMYLCATSREILAGTDTQYFGPGTRLTVL.

As DNA, the CDR3 is TGTGCCAGCAGTTTATTTCGGGAGGCGGCTGGAGGCTACACCTTC. Amino acid sequence: CASSLFREAAGGYTF. This sequence joins TRBV27 and TRBJ1-2; D ambiguous. CDR3 size: 15 residues. Trimming removed 1 base from V and 8 bases from J, with 17 bases in between. Germline V CDR1 and CDR2: MNHEY, SMNVEV (reference sequence).

The chain employs TRBV4-1 and TRBJ2-5; D gene uncertain. The CDR3 runs 15 residues. The ends were cut back, 6 bases at V and 11 bases at J, with 25 bases in the middle. Germline V gives CDR1 MGHRA, CDR2 YSYEKL. The CDR3 region is CASSQPSLLNTEQYF. CDR3 coding DNA: TGCGCCAGCAGTCAACCCTCCCTCCTTAACACGGAGCAGTACTTC.

The V and J genes are TRBV6-5 and TRBJ1-4; D is possibly TRBD1 (6 bases). Germline V gene sequence: CDR1 MNHEY, CDR2 SVGAGI. This CDR3 spans 11 amino acids. CDR3 protein: CATGLNEKLFF. The DNA of the CDR3 is TGTGCGACAGGACTTAATGAAAAACTGTTTTTT.

The chain is built from TRBV11-1 and TRBJ2-2, with 12 bases lining up with TRBD2. With 1 base clipped from V and 9 bases from J, the junction kept 6 bases outside the gene matches. Germline CDR1 reads SGHAT; CDR2 reads FQDESV (reference sequence). CDR3 length: 16 amino acids. In DNA, the CDR3 is TGTGCCAGCAGCTTAGTCCTAGCGGGAGGGCGCCGGGAGCTGTTTTTT. As protein: CASSLVLAGGRRELFF.

The genes are TRBV2 and TRBJ2-2, with D possibly matching TRBD2 (6 bases). The CDR3 contains 14 residues. Trimming took off 8 bases at V and 7 bases at J, with 17 bases between the two ends. From germline, CDR1 is SNHLY and CDR2 FYNNEI. The CDR3 nucleotides read TGTGCCAGCTCGGGACTGGGACTCCGCGGGGAGCTGTTTTTT. Residues: CASSGLGLRGELFF.